This T cell receptor (beta chain) is from a study of blood T cell repertoires in COVID-19. Study-level information: Donors in the United States, Italy and Spain gave samples during acute or convalescent COVID-19.

In the authors' methods: Nucleated cell counts were estimated from reference gene primer amplification. The repertoire was sequenced with immunoSEQ multiplex PCR; TCRdb's copy has only in-frame clones and lacks some. V and J calls plus clone size are reproduced from that table; the DNA served to infer D and trimming. The table shows about 160,000 clones, with roughly 77% occurring only once. A remark on this clone: At the DNA level, this CDR3 is encoded by other sequences in the same sample as well.

There are 15 residues in the CDR3. The V gene's germline CDR1 is LNHDA and CDR2 SQIVND (reference sequence). V trimming: 3 bases; J trimming: 2 bases; junction bases outside the gene matches: 2. V gene TRBV19 combines with J gene TRBJ1-5; 9 nucleotides align to TRBD1. The clonotype originates from a human donor in a cohort sampled during active COVID-19. Sequencing used peripheral blood. CDR3 DNA: TGTGCCAGTAGTATCAGGGACAGGGGCAATCAGCCCCAGCATTTT. Translation gives CASSIRDRGNQPQHF.